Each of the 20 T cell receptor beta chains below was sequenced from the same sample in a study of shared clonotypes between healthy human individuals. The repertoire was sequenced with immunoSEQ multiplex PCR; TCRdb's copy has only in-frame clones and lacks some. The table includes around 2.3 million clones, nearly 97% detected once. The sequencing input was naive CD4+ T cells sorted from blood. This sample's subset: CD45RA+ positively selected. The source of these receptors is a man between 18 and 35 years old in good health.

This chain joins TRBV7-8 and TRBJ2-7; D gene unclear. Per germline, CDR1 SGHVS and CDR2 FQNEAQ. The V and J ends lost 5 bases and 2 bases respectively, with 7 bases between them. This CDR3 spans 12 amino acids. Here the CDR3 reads CASSPNTYEQYF. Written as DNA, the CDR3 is TGTGCCAGCAGCCCAAATACCTACGAGCAGTACTTC.

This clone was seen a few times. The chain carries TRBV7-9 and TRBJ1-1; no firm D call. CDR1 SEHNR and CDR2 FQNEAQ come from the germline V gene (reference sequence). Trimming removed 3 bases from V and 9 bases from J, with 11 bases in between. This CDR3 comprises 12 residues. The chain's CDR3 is CASSFLEAQAFF. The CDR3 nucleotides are TGTGCCAGCAGCTTCCTGGAGGCCCAAGCTTTCTTT. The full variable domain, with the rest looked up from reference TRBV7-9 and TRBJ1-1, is DTGVSQNPRHKITKRGQNVTFRCDPISEHNRLYWYRQTLGQGPEFLTYFQNEAQLEKSRLLSDRFSAERPKGSFSTLEIQRTEQGDSAMYLCASSFLEAQAFFGQGTRLTVV.

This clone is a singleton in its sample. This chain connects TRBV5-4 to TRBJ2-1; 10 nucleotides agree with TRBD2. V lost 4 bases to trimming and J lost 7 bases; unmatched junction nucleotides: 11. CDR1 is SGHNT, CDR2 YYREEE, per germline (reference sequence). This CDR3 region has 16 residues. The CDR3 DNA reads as TGTGCCAGCAGCAGGGTTCTAGCGGGAGATAGGAATGAGCAGTTCTTC. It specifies CASSRVLAGDRNEQFF.

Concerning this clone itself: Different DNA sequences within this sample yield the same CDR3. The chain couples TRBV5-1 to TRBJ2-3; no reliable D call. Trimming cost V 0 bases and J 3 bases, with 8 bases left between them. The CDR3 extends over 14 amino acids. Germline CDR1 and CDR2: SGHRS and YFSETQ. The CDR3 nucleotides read TGCGCCAGCAGCTTGGAGGCAGTGACAGATACGCAGTATTTT. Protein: CASSLEAVTDTQYF.

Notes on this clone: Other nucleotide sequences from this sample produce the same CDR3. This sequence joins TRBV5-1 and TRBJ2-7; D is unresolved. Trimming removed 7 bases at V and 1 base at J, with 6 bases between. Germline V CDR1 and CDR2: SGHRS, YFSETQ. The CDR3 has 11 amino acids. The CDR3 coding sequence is TGCGCCAGCCGACAATCCTACGAGCAGTACTTC. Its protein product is CASRQSYEQYF. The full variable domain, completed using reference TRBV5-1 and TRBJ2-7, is KAGVTQTPRYLIKTRGQQVTLSCSPISGHRSVSWYQQTPGQGLQFLFEYFSETQRNKGNFPGRFSGRQFSNSRSEMNVSTLELGDSALYLCASRQSYEQYFGPGTRLTVT.

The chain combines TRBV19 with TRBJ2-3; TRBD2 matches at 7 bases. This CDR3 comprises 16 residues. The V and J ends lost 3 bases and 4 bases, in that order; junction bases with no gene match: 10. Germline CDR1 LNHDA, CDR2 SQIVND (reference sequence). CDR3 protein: CASSMQMGGRSDTQYF. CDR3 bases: TGTGCCAGTAGTATGCAAATGGGCGGGAGATCAGATACGCAGTATTTT.

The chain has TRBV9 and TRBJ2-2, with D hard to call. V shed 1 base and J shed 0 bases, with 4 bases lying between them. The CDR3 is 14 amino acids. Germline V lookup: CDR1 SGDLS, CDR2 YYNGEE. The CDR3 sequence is CASSVHANTGELFF. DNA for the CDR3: TGTGCCAGCAGCGTACACGCGAACACCGGGGAGCTGTTTTTT.

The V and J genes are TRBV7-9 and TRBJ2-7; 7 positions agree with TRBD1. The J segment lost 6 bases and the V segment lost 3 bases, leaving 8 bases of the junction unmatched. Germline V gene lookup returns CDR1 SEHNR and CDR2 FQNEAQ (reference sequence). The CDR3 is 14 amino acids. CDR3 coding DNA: TGTGCCAGCAGCTTCCAGGGGGTGACGGTCGAGCAGTACTTC. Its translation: CASSFQGVTVEQYF. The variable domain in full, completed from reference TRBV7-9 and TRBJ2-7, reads DTGVSQNPRHKITKRGQNVTFRCDPISEHNRLYWYRQTLGQGPEFLTYFQNEAQLEKSRLLSDRFSAERPKGSFSTLEIQRTEQGDSAMYLCASSFQGVTVEQYFGPGTRLTVT.

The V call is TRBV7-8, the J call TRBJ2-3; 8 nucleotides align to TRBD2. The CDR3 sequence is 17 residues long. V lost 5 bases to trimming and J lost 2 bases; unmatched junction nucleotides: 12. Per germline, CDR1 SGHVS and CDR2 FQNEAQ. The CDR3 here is CASSPPGRGAPTDTQYF. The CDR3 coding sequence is TGTGCCAGCAGCCCCCCAGGGCGGGGGGCCCCCACAGATACGCAGTATTTT.

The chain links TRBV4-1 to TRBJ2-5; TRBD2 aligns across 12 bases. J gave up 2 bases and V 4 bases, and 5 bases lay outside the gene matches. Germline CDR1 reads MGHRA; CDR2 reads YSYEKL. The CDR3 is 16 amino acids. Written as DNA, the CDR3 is TGCGCCAGCAGCCTAGCTAGCGGGGGGGTGCAAGAGACCCAGTACTTC. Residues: CASSLASGGVQETQYF.

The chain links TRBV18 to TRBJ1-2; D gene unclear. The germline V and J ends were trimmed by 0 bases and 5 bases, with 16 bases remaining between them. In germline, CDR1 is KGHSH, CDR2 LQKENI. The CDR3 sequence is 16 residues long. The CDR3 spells CASSPPSTELGYGYTF. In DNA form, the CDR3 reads TGTGCCAGCTCACCACCCAGCACGGAACTAGGGTATGGCTACACCTTC.

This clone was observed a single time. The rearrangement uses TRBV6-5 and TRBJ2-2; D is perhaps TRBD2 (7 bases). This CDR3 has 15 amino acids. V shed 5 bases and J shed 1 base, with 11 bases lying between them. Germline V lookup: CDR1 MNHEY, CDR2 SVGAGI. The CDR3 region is CASSRGAVNTGELFF. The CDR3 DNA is TGTGCCAGCAGTCGGGGGGCTGTGAACACCGGGGAGCTGTTTTTT.

For the CDR3, the DNA is TGTGCCTGGAGTGCCACAAATCAGCCCCAGCATTTT. Its protein is CAWSATNQPQHF. The rearrangement links TRBV30 to TRBJ1-5, with D unresolved. This CDR3 is 12 amino acids long. The germline V and J ends were trimmed by 1 base and 4 bases, with 5 bases remaining between them. Germline V lookup: CDR1 GTSNPN, CDR2 SVGIG (reference sequence).

The CDR3 sequence: CASSLIRKSPLHF. In DNA form, the CDR3 reads TGTGCCAGCAGTTTAATTAGGAAATCACCCCTCCACTTT. The genes are TRBV28 and TRBJ1-6; D gene uncertain. V was shortened by 2 bases and J by 10 bases, with 9 bases between the two germline ends. CDR3 length: 13 residues. CDR1 and CDR2 from the germline V gene are MDHEN and SYDVKM.

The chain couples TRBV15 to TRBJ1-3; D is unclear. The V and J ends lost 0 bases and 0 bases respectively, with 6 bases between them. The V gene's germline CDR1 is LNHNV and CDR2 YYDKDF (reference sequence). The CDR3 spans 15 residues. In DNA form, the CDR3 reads TGTGCCACCAGCAGAGATACGAGCTCTGGAAACACCATATATTTT. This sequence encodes CATSRDTSSGNTIYF.

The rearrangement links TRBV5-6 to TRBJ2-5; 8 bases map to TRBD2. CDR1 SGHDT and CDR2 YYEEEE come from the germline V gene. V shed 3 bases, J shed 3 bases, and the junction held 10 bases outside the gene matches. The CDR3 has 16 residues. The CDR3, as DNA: TGTGCCAGCAGCTGGACCTTTAACGGGGGGGAAGAGACCCAGTACTTC. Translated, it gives CASSWTFNGGEETQYF. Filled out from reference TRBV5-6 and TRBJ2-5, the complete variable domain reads DAGVTQSPTHLIKTRGQQVTLRCSPKSGHDTVSWYQQALGQGPQFIFQYYEEEERQRGNFPDRFSGHQFPNYSSELNVNALLLGDSALYLCASSWTFNGGEETQYFGPGTRLLVL.

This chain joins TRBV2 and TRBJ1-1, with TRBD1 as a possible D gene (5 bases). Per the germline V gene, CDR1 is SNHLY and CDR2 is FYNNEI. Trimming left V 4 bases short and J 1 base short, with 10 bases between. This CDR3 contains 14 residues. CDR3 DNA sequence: TGTGCCAGCAGTGTCCCCGGGACGAACACTGAAGCTTTCTTT. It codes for CASSVPGTNTEAFF.

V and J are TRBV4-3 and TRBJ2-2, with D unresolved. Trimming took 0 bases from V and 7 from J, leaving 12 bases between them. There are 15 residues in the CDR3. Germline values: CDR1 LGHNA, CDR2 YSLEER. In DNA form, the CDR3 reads TGCGCCAGCAGCCAAGAATCCTATAGAGGCGGGGAGCTGTTTTTT. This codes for CASSQESYRGGELFF.

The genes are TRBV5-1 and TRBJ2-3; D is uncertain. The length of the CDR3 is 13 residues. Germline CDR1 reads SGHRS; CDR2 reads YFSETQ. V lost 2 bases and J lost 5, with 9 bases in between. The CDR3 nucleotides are TGCGCCAGCAGCTTCTCTTGGGGAGATACGCAGTATTTT. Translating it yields CASSFSWGDTQYF. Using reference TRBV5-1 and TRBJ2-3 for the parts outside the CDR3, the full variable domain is KAGVTQTPRYLIKTRGQQVTLSCSPISGHRSVSWYQQTPGQGLQFLFEYFSETQRNKGNFPGRFSGRQFSNSRSEMNVSTLELGDSALYLCASSFSWGDTQYFGPGTRLTVL.

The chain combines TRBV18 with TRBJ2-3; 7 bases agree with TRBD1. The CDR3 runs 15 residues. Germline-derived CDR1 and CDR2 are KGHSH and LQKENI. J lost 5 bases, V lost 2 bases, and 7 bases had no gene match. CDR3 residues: CASSPIQGMGDTQYF. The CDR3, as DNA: TGTGCCAGCTCACCAATACAGGGGATGGGAGATACGCAGTATTTT. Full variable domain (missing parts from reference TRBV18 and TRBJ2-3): NAGVMQNPRHLVRRRGQEARLRCSPMKGHSHVYWYRQLPEEGLKFMVYLQKENIIDESGMPKERFSAEFPKEGPSILRIQQVVRGDSAAYFCASSPIQGMGDTQYFGPGTRLTVL.